This T cell receptor (beta chain) is drawn from a study of blood T cell repertoires in COVID-19. The CDR3 covers 15 residues. Germline CDR1 reads SGHKS; CDR2 reads YYEKEE (reference sequence). The V gene end was trimmed by 4 bases and the J gene end by 10 bases; junction bases not matched to a gene: 11. Sequencing was performed with immunoSEQ multiplex PCR; in TCRdb, only in-frame clones are kept and a portion is missing. Among 400,000 to 550,000 clones listed, about 89% were seen once. The rearrangement links TRBV5-5 to TRBJ1-6, with 7 bases aligning to TRBD1. The specimen was peripheral blood. This clonotype was obtained from a woman in her 30s with acute or convalescent COVID-19. The CDR3 coding sequence is TGTGCCAGCAGCCCTCCCGGACAGGTTGGCTCACCCCTCCACTTT. This codes for CASSPPGQVGSPLHF.